A selection of T cell receptor beta chains follows, all from one sample in a study of blood T cell repertoires in COVID-19. The protocol was immunoSEQ multiplex PCR, while the TCRdb copy is restricted to in-frame clones and leaves out a portion. There are 250,000 to 400,000 clones in the sample; about 92% occur only once, and 2.6% lies in the top ten. The sample was PBMCs or T cells enriched from blood (not recorded which). The receptors here all came from a man between 60 and 70 years old who had recovered from COVID-19. CDR3s include the opening cysteine and the closing phenylalanine or tryptophan. Fields, in order: J gene, D gene, V gene, clone size, CDR3 protein, CDR3 DNA. A D gene is named only where the DNA matches it firmly. The size field is filled for only some rows; it gives once, few, many or a size class.

>TRBJ1-6|.|TRBV21-1|.
CASSKEGVTSYNSPLHF
TGTGCCAGCAGCAAAGAGGGGGTGACCTCCTATAATTCACCCCTCCACTTT
>TRBJ1-1|.|TRBV3-1/TRBV3-2|once
CASSQASLRNTEAFF
TGTGCCAGCAGCCAAGCGAGCCTCCGGAACACTGAAGCTTTCTTT
>TRBJ2-7|TRBD1|TRBV19|.
CASSKISGTDSYEQYF
TGTGCCAGTAGTAAAATTTCCGGGACAGACTCCTACGAGCAGTACTTC
>TRBJ1-1|.|TRBV19|.
CASSTQVNTEAFF
TGTGCCAGTAGTACACAAGTGAACACTGAAGCTTTCTTT
>TRBJ2-5|.|TRBV18|.
CASSPKQVIQETQYF
TGTGCCAGCTCACCAAAACAGGTGATTCAAGAGACCCAGTACTTC
>TRBJ2-2|.|TRBV6-5|.
CASNGQRGTGELFF
TGTGCCAGCAATGGACAGCGTGGGACCGGGGAGCTGTTTTTT
>TRBJ2-7|.|TRBV5-1|.
CASSPEAYEQYF
TGCGCCAGCAGCCCGGAGGCCTACGAGCAGTACTTC
>TRBJ2-7|.|TRBV27|.
CASSFTTTDAYEQYF
TGTGCCAGCAGTTTTACAACGACAGACGCCTACGAGCAGTACTTC
>TRBJ1-3|.|TRBV18|.
CASANFQGRAGNTIYF
TGTGCCAGCGCGAACTTTCAGGGGAGAGCTGGAAACACCATATATTTT
>TRBJ2-1|.|TRBV3-1/TRBV3-2|once
CASSQDRLGVGRSYYNEQFF
TGTGCCAGCAGCCAAGATAGATTGGGCGTTGGGAGATCTTATTACAATGAGCAGTTCTTC
>TRBJ1-2|TRBD1|TRBV7-9|.
CASSLDRTGRGYTF
TGTGCCAGCAGCTTAGACCGGACAGGTCGTGGCTACACCTTC
>TRBJ1-2|TRBD1|TRBV11-3|.
CASSLARQGKKAANYGYTF
TGTGCCAGCAGCTTAGCCCGACAGGGGAAGAAGGCGGCTAACTATGGCTACACCTTC
>TRBJ1-5|TRBD1|TRBV4-2|.
CASSQATTGDQPQHF
TGTGCCAGCAGCCAAGCTACGACAGGGGATCAGCCCCAGCATTTT
>TRBJ1-1|.|TRBV4-1|.
CASSQFLPRDTEAFF
TGCGCCAGCAGCCAATTCCTTCCGAGGGACACTGAAGCTTTCTTT
>TRBJ2-7|TRBD1|TRBV2|.
CASSEAMDRGYEQYF
TGTGCCAGCAGTGAAGCTATGGACAGGGGTTACGAGCAGTACTTC
>TRBJ1-6|TRBD1|TRBV19|few
CASSMWTGNSPLHF
TGTGCCAGTAGTATGTGGACAGGGAATTCACCCCTCCACTTT